A selection of T cell receptor beta chains follows, all from one sample in a study of cytomegalovirus exposure and HLA in healthy donors. Profiling relied on immunoSEQ multiplex PCR, and the TCRdb table lists in-frame clones only, not all of them. The table has under 110,000 clones, about 81% seen once; the top ten hold 2.5% to 3%. What was sequenced was PBMCs. The receptors originated from a male donor in good health and CMV-seropositive. Both conserved end residues are part of each CDR3. A D gene is named only where the DNA matches it firmly. Rows give clone size only sometimes, using once, few, many, or a class for an expanded clone.

TRBD1	few	TRBV25-1	TRBJ2-7	TGTGCCAGCAGCAAGCCGGGGACAGGGGGCTACGAGCAGTACTTC	CASSKPGTGGYEQYF
.	.	TRBV2	TRBJ1-5	TGTGCCAGCAGTGATATACGGGGGACTCAGCCCCAGCATTTT	CASSDIRGTQPQHF
TRBD1	.	TRBV4-3	TRBJ2-2	TGCGCCAGCGATGACAGGGGAGGTCCCGGGGAGCTGTTTTTT	CASDDRGGPGELFF
.	.	TRBV5-4	TRBJ2-5	TGTGCCAGCAGCGATCTCAGGGAAGAGACCCAGTACTTC	CASSDLREETQYF
TRBD1	.	TRBV15	TRBJ2-5	TGTGCCACCAGCACGGGACAGCCCGAGGGGACCCAGTACTTC	CATSTGQPEGTQYF
.	.	TRBV5-1	TRBJ2-5	TGCGCCAGCAGCTTGAGCGAGACCCAGTACTTC	CASSLSETQYF
TRBD1	.	TRBV5-6	TRBJ1-4	TGTGCCAGCAGCTCGCCCCGGGACAGGGGGGCTAATGAAAAACTGTTTTTT	CASSSPRDRGANEKLFF
.	.	TRBV6-1	TRBJ2-3	TGTGCCAGCACTAACACAGATACGCAGTATTTT	CASTNTDTQYF
.	.	TRBV7-2	TRBJ2-3	TGTGCCAGCAGCCCGGGGGGCCCCAGCACAGATACGCAGTATTTT	CASSPGGPSTDTQYF
TRBD2	.	TRBV5-1	TRBJ2-7	TGCGCCAGCAGCTTGGGACTAGCGGGAGGCTACGAGCAGTACTTC	CASSLGLAGGYEQYF
TRBD1	.	TRBV9	TRBJ1-1	TGTGCCAGCAGCGGTGGGACAGGGGGCGCCTGGAACACTGAAGCTTTCTTT	CASSGGTGGAWNTEAFF
TRBD1	few	TRBV9	TRBJ1-4	TGTGCCAGCAGCGTCCGGGACAGTACAACTAATGAAAAACTGTTTTTT	CASSVRDSTTNEKLFF
.	.	TRBV29-1	TRBJ1-1	TGCAGCGTTGAACAGGGCGGAAGGACTGAAGCTTTCTTT	CSVEQGGRTEAFF
.	.	TRBV2	TRBJ1-4	TGTGCCAGCAGGGGAGGACGGACTAATGAAAAACTGTTTTTT	CASRGGRTNEKLFF
.	.	TRBV6-5	TRBJ1-4	TGTGCCAGCAGTTCAAACAGGGCCGCAACTAATGAAAAACTGTTTTTT	CASSSNRAATNEKLFF
.	.	TRBV6-1	TRBJ2-5	TGTGCCAGCAGTTGGGGTGGGGGGTCCCAAGAGACCCAGTACTTC	CASSWGGGSQETQYF
TRBD1	.	TRBV6-5	TRBJ1-6	TGTGCCAGTAAAGGACAGGCGAATTCACCCCTCCACTTT	CASKGQANSPLHF
TRBD1	.	TRBV27	TRBJ2-7	TGTGCCAGCAGTTCATCGAGCGGACAGGCCTACGAGCAGTACTTC	CASSSSSGQAYEQYF
TRBD1	.	TRBV13	TRBJ2-7	TGTGCCAGCAGCTTAGGGGGACAGGGATCTTTCGAGCAGTACTTC	CASSLGGQGSFEQYF
TRBD2	.	TRBV9	TRBJ2-1	TGTGCCAGCAGCACACGGACTAGCGGGGACACCGTGGGGCAGTTCTTC	CASSTRTSGDTVGQFF
.	.	TRBV7-9	TRBJ1-2	TGTTCCAGCAGCTTGACAGGTTTCGGCTACACCTTC	CSSSLTGFGYTF
TRBD2	.	TRBV7-6	TRBJ2-7	TGTGCCAGCAGCTCACAGGGGACTAGCGGGAGTTACGAGCAGTACTTC	CASSSQGTSGSYEQYF
.	.	TRBV5-5	TRBJ2-7	TGTGCCAGCAGCACCGGACCGGGAAAGTACTACGAGCAGTACTTC	CASSTGPGKYYEQYF
.	.	TRBV5-1	TRBJ1-4	TGCGCCAGCAGCACGGGCGAAGGAGGGGCCGTTAATGAAAAACTGTTTTTT	CASSTGEGGAVNEKLFF
TRBD1	.	TRBV6-5	TRBJ1-1	TGTGCCAGCAGTTACACTATGACAGGGGACACTGAAGCTTTCTTT	CASSYTMTGDTEAFF
.	few	TRBV5-1	TRBJ2-3	TGCGCCAGCAGATCCCAAGGGGTTTCGTCAGATACGCAGTATTTT	CASRSQGVSSDTQYF
.	.	TRBV6-5	TRBJ2-2	TGTGCCAGCACCCAGGGGCCCACCGGGGAGCTGTTTTTT	CASTQGPTGELFF
TRBD2	.	TRBV12-5	TRBJ2-1	TGTGCTAGTGGTTTGGTCGAAGCGGGGGGGCTGGAACCCTACAATGAGCAGTTCTTC	CASGLVEAGGLEPYNEQFF
.	.	TRBV6-5	TRBJ2-3	TGTGCCACCCAACAACTAGCTGGAGATACGCAGTATTTT	CATQQLAGDTQYF
.	few	TRBV5-6	TRBJ2-3	TGTGCCAGCTTCAAAGCGGGCACAGATACGCAGTATTTT	CASFKAGTDTQYF
.	.	TRBV5-4	TRBJ1-1	TGTGCCAGCAGCCAGGGGAATTGGGCTGAAGCTTTCTTT	CASSQGNWAEAFF
TRBD1	.	TRBV6-5	TRBJ1-1	TGTGCCAGCAGTGACAGGGGTCCGGACACTGAAGCTTTCTTT	CASSDRGPDTEAFF
TRBD2	.	TRBV5-8	TRBJ2-7	TGTGCCAGCAGCCGGGGGGGGGCTCGGGAGCAGTACTTC	CASSRGGAREQYF
TRBD1	.	TRBV5-1	TRBJ1-1	TGCGCCGGACAGGGGGGCACTGAAGCTTTCTTT	CAGQGGTEAFF
TRBD1	.	TRBV6-5	TRBJ1-1	TGTGCCAGCAAGGGGGCCAGGTCATACACTGAAGCTTTCTTT	CASKGARSYTEAFF
TRBD2	.	TRBV10-3	TRBJ2-5	TGTGCCATCAGTACATCCCGGGAAAGCGGGGGGGTTCGGGAGACCCAGTACTTC	CAISTSRESGGVRETQYF
TRBD1	.	TRBV30	TRBJ1-1	TGTGCCTGGAACAGACCTCAGGGGGTATATACTGAAGCTTTCTTT	CAWNRPQGVYTEAFF
.	.	TRBV10-3	TRBJ1-4	TGTGCCATCGGCCGCTCGGGGGGGGCGGATGAAAAACTGTTTTTT	CAIGRSGGADEKLFF
TRBD1	once	TRBV6-1	TRBJ2-7	TGTGCCAGCCACGACAGGGCCCGAAGCTCCTACGAGCAGTACTTC	CASHDRARSSYEQYF
TRBD2	.	TRBV25-1	TRBJ2-1	TGTGCCAGCAGTGAGCTAGCGGTATACAATGAGCAGTTCTTC	CASSELAVYNEQFF